The T cell receptor (beta chain) described here comes from a study of T cells after yellow fever vaccination. Germline CDR1 and CDR2: ENHRY and SYGVKD. Trimming cost V 8 bases and J 5 bases; bases outside gene matches: 8. This CDR3 comprises 13 residues. MiXCR, run by TCRdb on the 5' RACE reads, gives a single entry per CDR3 protein. The sample has around 250,000 distinct CDR3 sequences; around 7% are singletons. This clonotype appeared a few times. Antigen: not known. General observations from the study: CD4 and CD8 compartments shared a small share of clonotypes, likely from convergent recombination. Faster peaking, at day 5 versus 15, marked a secondary response that was weaker.

V is TRBV10-3 and J is TRBJ1-2; 7 bases are shared with TRBD1. Source: CD4+ T cells sorted from PBMCs, taken 15 days after the yellow fever booster vaccination. This sequence originates from a man aged 25 to 45 who received the YFV17D yellow fever vaccine. CDR3 DNA sequence: TGTGCCATCTTGGGACAGCAGAGTTATGGCTACACCTTC. Amino acids: CAILGQQSYGYTF.